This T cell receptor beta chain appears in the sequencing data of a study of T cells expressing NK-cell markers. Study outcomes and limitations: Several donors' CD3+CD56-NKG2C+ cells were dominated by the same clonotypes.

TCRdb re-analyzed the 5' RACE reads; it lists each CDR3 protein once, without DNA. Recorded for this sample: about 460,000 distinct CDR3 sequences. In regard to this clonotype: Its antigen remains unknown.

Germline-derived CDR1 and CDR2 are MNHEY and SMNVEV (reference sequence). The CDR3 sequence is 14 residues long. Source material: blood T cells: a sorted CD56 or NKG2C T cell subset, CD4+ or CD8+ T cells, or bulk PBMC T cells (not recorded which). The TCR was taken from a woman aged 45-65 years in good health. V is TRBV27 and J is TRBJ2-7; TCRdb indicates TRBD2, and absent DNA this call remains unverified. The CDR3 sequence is CASRGTSVSYEQYF.